The present entry profiles one T cell receptor beta chain with its context. A multiplex PCR was run with 60 Vbeta primers and 13 Jbeta primers. Here immunoSEQ multiplex PCR was the method, and the copy in TCRdb shows in-frame clones only, minus some. The table has about 43,000 clones, approximately 60% seen once. The data were obtained in a study of cytomegalovirus exposure and HLA in healthy donors. Germline V lookup: CDR1 GTSNPN, CDR2 SVGIG (reference sequence). Trimming removed 3 bases at V and 3 bases at J, with 14 bases between. The length of the CDR3 is 15 residues. The source is a human donor in good health. The source material was PBMCs. This chain links TRBV30 with TRBJ1-4; D unclear. The CDR3 here is CAWRALGNANEKLFF. Written as DNA, the CDR3 is TGTGCCTGGAGAGCGTTAGGTAACGCTAATGAAAAACTGTTTTTT.